This TCR beta chain was obtained from a study of T cell repertoires in cytomegalovirus infection. The wider study: An indication of both CMV infection and matching HLA type came from public TCR beta signatures. Study-wide points: The response measured ex vivo was dominated by TCR beta clonotypes (HLA-C-restricted and CMV-specific).

CDR1 and CDR2 (germline): SGHTA, FQGNSA. This CDR3 has 13 residues. Trimming took off 6 bases at V and 11 bases at J, with 18 bases between the two ends. This clonotype was detected ten times or more. Its cognate antigen is unknown. Each CDR3 protein is one row after TCRdb ran MiXCR on the reads. The sample carries roughly 570,000 distinct CDR3 sequences, just under 40% recorded once. The receptor was isolated from a human donor in good health (CMV status not recorded). Some clones in this sample may be carry-over from other donors' samples. The rearrangement joins TRBV7-2 to TRBJ2-3; D uncertain. Sequenced material: cultured PBMCs, taken from culture after CMV antigen stimulation. The CDR3 DNA reads as TGTGCCAGCAGTACTTTTAGTGCGGAAGGGCAGTATTTT. This codes for CASSTFSAEGQYF.